Given below is one T cell receptor (beta chain) in context. Its antigen is unknown. Each donor was healthy, and each was a bone marrow donor. Vbeta (60) and Jbeta (13) primers were used in the PCR. Profiled with immunoSEQ multiplex PCR; TCRdb holds only in-frame clones, not every one. The table includes 110,000 to 150,000 clones, almost 80% detected once. This CDR3 comprises 16 residues. After removal of 3 bases from V and 4 bases from J, the junction contained 8 bases not matched to a gene. Per the germline V gene, CDR1 is GTSNPN and CDR2 is SVGIG (reference sequence). The sample belongs to a study of cytomegalovirus exposure and HLA in healthy donors. General observations from the study: Accurate HLA-A and HLA-B prediction from TCR beta sequences was reported for most subjects.

This receptor was identified in a woman in her twenties or thirties in good health and CMV-seronegative. Specimen: PBMCs. The chain is built from TRBV30 and TRBJ2-2, with 10 bases lining up with TRBD1. CDR3 bases: TGTGCCTGGAGGACCGGGACAGGGGAACCCACCGGGGAGCTGTTTTTT. Its translation is CAWRTGTGEPTGELFF.